This T cell receptor (beta chain) comes out of a study of blood T cell repertoires in COVID-19. Trimming left V 5 bases short and J 6 bases short, with 14 bases between. CDR3 length equals 14 residues. Germline V gives CDR1 SGDLS, CDR2 YYNGEE. Original processing notes: From reference gene primer amplification, estimates of nucleated cell counts were derived. Repertoires were generated with immunoSEQ multiplex PCR, while TCRdb's copy carries only in-frame clones and drops some. The DNA was the basis for D and trimming; V, J and clone size are from that table. The table lists some 130,000 clones, roughly 89% of them singletons.

The V call is TRBV9, the J call TRBJ2-2; a possible D gene is TRBD2 (6 bases). The TCR comes from a man aged 45-65 years with active or convalescent COVID-19. Sequencing input: peripheral blood. The CDR3 coding sequence is TGTGCCAGCAGACTAGAATGGGGGGCCGGGGAGCTGTTTTTT. Its protein product is CASRLEWGAGELFF.